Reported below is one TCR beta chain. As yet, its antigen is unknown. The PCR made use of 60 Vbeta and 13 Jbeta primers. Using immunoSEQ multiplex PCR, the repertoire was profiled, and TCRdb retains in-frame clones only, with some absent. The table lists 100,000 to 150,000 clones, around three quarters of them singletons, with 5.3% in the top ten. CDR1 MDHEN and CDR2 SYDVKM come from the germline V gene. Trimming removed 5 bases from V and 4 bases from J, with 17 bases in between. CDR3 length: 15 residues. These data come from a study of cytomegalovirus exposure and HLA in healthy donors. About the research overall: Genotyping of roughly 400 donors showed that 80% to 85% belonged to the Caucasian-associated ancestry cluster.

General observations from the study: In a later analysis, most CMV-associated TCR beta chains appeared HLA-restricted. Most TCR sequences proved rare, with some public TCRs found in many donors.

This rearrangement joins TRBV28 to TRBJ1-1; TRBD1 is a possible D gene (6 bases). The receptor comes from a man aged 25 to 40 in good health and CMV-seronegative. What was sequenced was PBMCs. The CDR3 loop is CASSPPAGGLTEAFF. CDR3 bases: TGTGCCAGCAGTCCCCCCGCGGGGGGCCTCACTGAAGCTTTCTTT. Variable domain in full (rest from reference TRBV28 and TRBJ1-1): DVKVTQSSRYLVKRTGEKVFLECVQDMDHENMFWYRQDPGLGLRLIYFSYDVKMKEKGDIPEGYSVSREKKERFSLILESASTNQTSMYLCASSPPAGGLTEAFFGQGTRLTVV.